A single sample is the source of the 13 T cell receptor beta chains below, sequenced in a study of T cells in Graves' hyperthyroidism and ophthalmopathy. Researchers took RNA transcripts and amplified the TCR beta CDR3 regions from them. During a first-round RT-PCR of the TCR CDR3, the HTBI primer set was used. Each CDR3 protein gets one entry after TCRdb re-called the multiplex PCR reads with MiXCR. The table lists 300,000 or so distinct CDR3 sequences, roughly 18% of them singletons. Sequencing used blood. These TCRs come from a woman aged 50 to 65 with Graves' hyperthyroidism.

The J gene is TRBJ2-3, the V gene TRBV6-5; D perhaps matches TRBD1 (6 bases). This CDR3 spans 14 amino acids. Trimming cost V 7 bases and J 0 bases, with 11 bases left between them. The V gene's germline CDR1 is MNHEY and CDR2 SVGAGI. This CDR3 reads CASNSGASTDTQYF. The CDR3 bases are TGTGCCAGCAATTCAGGGGCTAGCACAGATACGCAGTATTTT.

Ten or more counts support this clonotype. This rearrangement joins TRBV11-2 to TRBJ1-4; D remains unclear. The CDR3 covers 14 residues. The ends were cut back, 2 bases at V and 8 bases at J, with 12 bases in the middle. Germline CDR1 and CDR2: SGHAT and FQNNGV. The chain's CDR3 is CASSLIGAGEKLFF. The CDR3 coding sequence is TGTGCCAGCAGCTTAATCGGAGCCGGGGAAAAACTGTTTTTT.

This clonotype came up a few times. The CDR3 DNA sequence: TGTGCCAGCAGCCGGAGGATGCTAGCGGGAGTCCGGGTCAATGAGCAGTTCTTC. The encoded protein is CASSRRMLAGVRVNEQFF. The chain joins TRBV3-1 to TRBJ2-1, with 10 bases aligning to TRBD2. CDR1 and CDR2 (germline): LGHDT, YNNKEL (reference sequence). The CDR3 is 18 residues long. V gave up 4 bases and J gave up 6 bases; unmatched junction bases: 15.

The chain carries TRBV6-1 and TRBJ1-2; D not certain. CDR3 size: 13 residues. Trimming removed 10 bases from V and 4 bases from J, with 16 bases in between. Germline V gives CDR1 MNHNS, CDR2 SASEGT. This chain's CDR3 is CAISIGALYGYTF. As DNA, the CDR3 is TGTGCCATCTCAATCGGCGCCCTCTATGGCTACACCTTC.

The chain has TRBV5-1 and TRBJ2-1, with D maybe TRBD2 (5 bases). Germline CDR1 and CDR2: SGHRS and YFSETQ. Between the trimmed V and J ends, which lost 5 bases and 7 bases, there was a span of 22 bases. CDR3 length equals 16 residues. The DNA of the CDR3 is TGCGCCAGCAGACCGTCTGACTATCTGGTAGGAAATGAGCAGTTCTTC. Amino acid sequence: CASRPSDYLVGNEQFF. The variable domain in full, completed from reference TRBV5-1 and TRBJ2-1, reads KAGVTQTPRYLIKTRGQQVTLSCSPISGHRSVSWYQQTPGQGLQFLFEYFSETQRNKGNFPGRFSGRQFSNSRSEMNVSTLELGDSALYLCASRPSDYLVGNEQFFGPGTRLTVL.

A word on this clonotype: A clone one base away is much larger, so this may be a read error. CDR3 sequence: CASKEGQGCDEQFF. The CDR3, as DNA: TGTGCCAGTAAGGAGGGACAGGGGTGCGATGAGCAGTTCTTC. The chain is built from TRBV19 and TRBJ2-1; 10 bases agree with TRBD1. Germline CDR1 LNHDA, CDR2 SQIVND (reference sequence). The ends lost 7 bases at V and 8 bases at J; junction bases unmatched: 8. This CDR3 comprises 14 residues.

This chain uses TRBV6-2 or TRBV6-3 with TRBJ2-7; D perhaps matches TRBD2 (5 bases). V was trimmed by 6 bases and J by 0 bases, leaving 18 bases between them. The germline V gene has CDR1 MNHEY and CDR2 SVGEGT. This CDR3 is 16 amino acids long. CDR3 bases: TGTGCCAGCAGCCTACCTCCCAGCCGGGGCTCCTACGAGCAGTACTTC. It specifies CASSLPPSRGSYEQYF.

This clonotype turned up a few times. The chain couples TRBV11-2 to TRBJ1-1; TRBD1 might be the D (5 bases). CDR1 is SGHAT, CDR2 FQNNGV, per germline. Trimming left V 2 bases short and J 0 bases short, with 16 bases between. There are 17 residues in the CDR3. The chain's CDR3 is CASSLRSQGNLNTEAFF. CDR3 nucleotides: TGTGCCAGCAGCTTACGGTCTCAGGGCAATTTGAACACTGAAGCTTTCTTT.

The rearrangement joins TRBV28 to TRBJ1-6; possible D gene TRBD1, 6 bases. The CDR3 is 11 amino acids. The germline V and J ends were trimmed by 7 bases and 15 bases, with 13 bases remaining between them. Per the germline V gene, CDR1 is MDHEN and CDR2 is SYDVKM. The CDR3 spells CASIGGGRLHF. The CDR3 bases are TGTGCCAGCATTGGCGGGGGGCGCCTCCACTTT.

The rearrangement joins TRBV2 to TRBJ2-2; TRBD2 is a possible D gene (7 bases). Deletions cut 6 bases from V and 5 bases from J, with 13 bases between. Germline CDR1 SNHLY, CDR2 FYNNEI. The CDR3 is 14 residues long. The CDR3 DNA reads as TGTGCCAGCAGGGGGGGGGCTCGAACCGGGGAGCTGTTTTTT. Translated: CASRGGARTGELFF.

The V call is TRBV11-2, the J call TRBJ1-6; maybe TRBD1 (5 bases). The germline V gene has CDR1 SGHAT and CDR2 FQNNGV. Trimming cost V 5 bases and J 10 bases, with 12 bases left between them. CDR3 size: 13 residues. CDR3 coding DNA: TGTGCCAGCAGCGGGGGTCTGGGCTCACCCCTCCACTTT. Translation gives CASSGGLGSPLHF.

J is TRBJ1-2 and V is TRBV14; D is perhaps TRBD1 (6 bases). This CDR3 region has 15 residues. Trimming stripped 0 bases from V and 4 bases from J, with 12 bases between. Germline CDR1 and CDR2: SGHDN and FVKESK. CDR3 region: CASSQDLQGLYGYTF. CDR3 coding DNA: TGTGCCAGCAGCCAAGATCTTCAGGGGCTCTATGGCTACACCTTC.

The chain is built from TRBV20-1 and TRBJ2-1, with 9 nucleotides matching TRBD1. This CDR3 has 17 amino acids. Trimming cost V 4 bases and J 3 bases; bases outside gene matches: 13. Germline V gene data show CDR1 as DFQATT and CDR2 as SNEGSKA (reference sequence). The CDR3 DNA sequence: TGCAGTGCTAAAATTGAAGGACAGGGGAGTGTCTACAATGAGCAGTTCTTC. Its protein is CSAKIEGQGSVYNEQFF.